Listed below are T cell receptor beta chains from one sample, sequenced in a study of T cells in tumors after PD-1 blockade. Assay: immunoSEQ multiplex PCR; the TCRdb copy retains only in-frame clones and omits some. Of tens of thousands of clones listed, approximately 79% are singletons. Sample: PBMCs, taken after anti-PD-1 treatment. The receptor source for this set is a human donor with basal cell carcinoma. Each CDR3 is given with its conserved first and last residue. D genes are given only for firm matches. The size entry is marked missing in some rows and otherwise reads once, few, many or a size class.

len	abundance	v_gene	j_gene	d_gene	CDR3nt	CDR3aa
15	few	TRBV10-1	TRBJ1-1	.	TGCGCCAGCAGTGAGTCGAAGGGCGAGGTGGCTGAAGCTTTCTTT	CASSESKGEVAEAFF
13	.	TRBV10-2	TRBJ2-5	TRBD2	TGCGCCATCGCGACTAGCGGGGGTCAGACCCAGTACTTC	CAIATSGGQTQYF
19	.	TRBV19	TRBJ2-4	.	TGTGCCAGTATGGGAGGACAGGGGCTCCCGGGACTAGGGGGAAACATTCAGTACTTC	CASMGGQGLPGLGGNIQYF
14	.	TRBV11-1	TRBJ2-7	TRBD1	TGTGCCAGCAACGACAGGGGCAGTTTATACGAGCAGTACTTC	CASNDRGSLYEQYF
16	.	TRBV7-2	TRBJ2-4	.	TGTGCCAGCAGCTTTCAAGTTCTTCTAGCCAAAAACATTCAGTACTTC	CASSFQVLLAKNIQYF
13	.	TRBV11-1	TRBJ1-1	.	TGTGCCAGCAGCCTCTCCGGGAACACTGAAGCTTTCTTT	CASSLSGNTEAFF
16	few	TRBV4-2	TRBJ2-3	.	TGTGCCAGCAGCCAAGACTGGGGGGGGGCCACAGATACGCAGTATTTT	CASSQDWGGATDTQYF
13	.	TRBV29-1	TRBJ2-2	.	TGCAGCGTTGGCGTAGGGGGAACCGGGGAGCTGTTTTTT	CSVGVGGTGELFF
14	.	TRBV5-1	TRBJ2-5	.	TGCGCCAGCAGCTTGGTAGGAGGGGGCGAGACCCAGTACTTC	CASSLVGGGETQYF
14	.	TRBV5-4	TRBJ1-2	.	TGTGCCAGCAGCTTGCCAGGAGCTAACTATGGCTACACCTTC	CASSLPGANYGYTF
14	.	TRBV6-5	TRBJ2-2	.	TGTGCCAGCAGAGTACAGGGGAACACCGGGGAGCTGTTTTTT	CASRVQGNTGELFF
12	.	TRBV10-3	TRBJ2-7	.	TGTGCCATCAACGACAGGTTGGGGGAGCAGTACTTC	CAINDRLGEQYF
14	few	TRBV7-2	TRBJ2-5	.	TGTGCCAGCAGCTCATTCTACACTGGGGAGACCCAGTACTTC	CASSSFYTGETQYF
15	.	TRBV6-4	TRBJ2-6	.	TGTGCCAGCAGTGAAGAATTTTCTGGGGCCAACGTCCTGACTTTC	CASSEEFSGANVLTF
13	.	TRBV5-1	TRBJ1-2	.	TGCGCCAGCAGCCCCGCGGGGTTCTATGGCTACACCTTC	CASSPAGFYGYTF
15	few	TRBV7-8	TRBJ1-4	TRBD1	TGTGCCAGCAGCTCTGGGACAGAGAATAATGAAAAACTGTTTTTT	CASSSGTENNEKLFF
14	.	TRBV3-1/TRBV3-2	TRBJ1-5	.	TGTGCCAGCAGCCAAGATACAGGCAATCAGCCCCAGCATTTT	CASSQDTGNQPQHF
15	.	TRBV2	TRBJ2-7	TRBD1	TGTGCCAGCAGTGAAGCGGGACAGGGGATCCTCGAGCAGTACTTC	CASSEAGQGILEQYF
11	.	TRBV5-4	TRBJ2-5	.	TGTGCCAGCAGCTTTAAAGAGACCCAGTACTTC	CASSFKETQYF
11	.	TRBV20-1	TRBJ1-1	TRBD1	TGCAGTGCGACAGGGTGGACTGAAGCTTTCTTT	CSATGWTEAFF
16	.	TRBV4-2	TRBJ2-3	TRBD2	TGTGCCAGCAGCCAAGAGGCTAGCGGGGGGGCAGATACGCAGTATTTT	CASSQEASGGADTQYF
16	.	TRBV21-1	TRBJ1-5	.	TGTGCCAGCAGCAAAGACAGGGCGGTAAGCAATCAGCCCCAGCATTTT	CASSKDRAVSNQPQHF
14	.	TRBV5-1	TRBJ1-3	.	TGCGCCAGCAGCTTCGGTAACTCTGGAAACACCATATATTTT	CASSFGNSGNTIYF
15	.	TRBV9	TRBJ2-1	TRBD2	TGTGCCAGCAGCGTAGGGGCGGGGGGGCCCAATGAGCAGTTCTTC	CASSVGAGGPNEQFF
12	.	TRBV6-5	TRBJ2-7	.	TGTGCCCCCAGGGTAGGGTGCTACGAGCAGTACTTC	CAPRVGCYEQYF
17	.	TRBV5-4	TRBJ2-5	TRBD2	TGTGCCAGCAGCCCGTCCCCTAGCGGGGGGGCCAGGGAGACCCAGTACTTC	CASSPSPSGGARETQYF
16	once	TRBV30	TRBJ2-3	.	TGTGCCTGGAGTGTGGGGCGGGGACCCAACACAGATACGCAGTATTTT	CAWSVGRGPNTDTQYF
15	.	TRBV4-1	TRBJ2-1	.	TGCGCCAGCAGCCAAGTAGCGGTTAGGAAAAATGAGCAGTTCTTC	CASSQVAVRKNEQFF
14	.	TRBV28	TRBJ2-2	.	TGTGCCAGCAGTTTAAGGGGGTGCGTGGGGGAGCTGTTTTTT	CASSLRGCVGELFF
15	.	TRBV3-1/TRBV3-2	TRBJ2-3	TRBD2	TGTGCCAGCAGCCGCCGACTAGCGGGGGCAGATACGCAGTATTTT	CASSRRLAGADTQYF
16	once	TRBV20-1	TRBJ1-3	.	TGCAGTGCTAGTTTGGGGTCCCTCCTCTCTGGAAACACCATATATTTT	CSASLGSLLSGNTIYF
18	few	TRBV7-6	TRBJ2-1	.	TGTGCCAGCAGCTTAACCCCCGGAGCGGCTAGCTCCTACAATGAGCAGTTCTTC	CASSLTPGAASSYNEQFF
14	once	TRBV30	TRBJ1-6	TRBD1	TGTGCCTGGAGGGCTGGACAGGGGGTCTCACCCCTCCACTTT	CAWRAGQGVSPLHF
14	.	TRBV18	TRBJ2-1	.	TGTGCCAGCTCACCCGTGGTAGCGGACAATGAGCAGTTCTTC	CASSPVVADNEQFF
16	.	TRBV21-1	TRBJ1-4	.	TGTGCCAGCAGCAAGAACGGCACTAATCCCTACGAAAAACTGTTTTTT	CASSKNGTNPYEKLFF
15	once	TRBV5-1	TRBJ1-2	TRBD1	TGCGCCAGCAGGAATAGGACAGGGGGAGGCTATGGCTACACCTTC	CASRNRTGGGYGYTF
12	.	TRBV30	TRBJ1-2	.	TGTGCCTGGAGGAGGGGCAACTATGGCTACACCTTC	CAWRRGNYGYTF
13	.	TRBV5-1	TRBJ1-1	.	TGCGCCAGCAGCTTGAGGGCGAACACTGAAGCTTTCTTT	CASSLRANTEAFF
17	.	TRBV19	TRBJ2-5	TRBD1	TGTGCCAGTAGCTCATTAGATGGGACAGGGGTGCAAGAGACCCAGTACTTC	CASSSLDGTGVQETQYF
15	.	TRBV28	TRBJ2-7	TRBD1	TGTGCCGGCAGCCCCCGGGACAGGCCGGTCTACGAGCAGTACTTC	CAGSPRDRPVYEQYF
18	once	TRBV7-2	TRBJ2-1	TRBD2	TGTGCCAGCAGCTCCCAGCGGGGGGGCTTTAGCTCCTACAATGAGCAGTTCTTC	CASSSQRGGFSSYNEQFF
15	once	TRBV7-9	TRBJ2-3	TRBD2	TGTGCCAGCAGCTCCCTGACTAGCGGGGGAGATACGCAGTATTTT	CASSSLTSGGDTQYF
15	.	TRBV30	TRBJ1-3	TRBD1	TGTGCCTGGAGTAGGACAGGGGGCTCTGGAAACACCATATATTTT	CAWSRTGGSGNTIYF
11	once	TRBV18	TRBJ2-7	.	TGTGCCAGCTCTGAAAAATACGAGCAGTACTTC	CASSEKYEQYF
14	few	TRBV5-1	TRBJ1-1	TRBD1	TGCGCCAGCAGCTCGACAGGGAGTAGCACTGAAGCTTTCTTT	CASSSTGSSTEAFF
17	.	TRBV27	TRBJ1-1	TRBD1	TGTGCCAGCTCCCAGGCCGGGACAGTCTACATGAACACTGAAGCTTTCTTT	CASSQAGTVYMNTEAFF
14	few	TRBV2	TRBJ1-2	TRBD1	TGTGCCAGCAGCCCCGGGACAGGGAGCTATGGCTACACCTTC	CASSPGTGSYGYTF
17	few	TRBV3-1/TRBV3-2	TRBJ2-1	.	TGTGCCAGCAGCCGAACACCCGGAGGGAGCTCCTACAATGAGCAGTTCTTC	CASSRTPGGSSYNEQFF
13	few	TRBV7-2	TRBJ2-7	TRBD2	TGTGCCAGCAGCTTATTAGCGGGGGTGGAGCAGTACTTC	CASSLLAGVEQYF
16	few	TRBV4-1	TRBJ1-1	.	TGCGCCAGCAGCCAGGCCCCGCGTACCCTGAACACTGAAGCTTTCTTT	CASSQAPRTLNTEAFF
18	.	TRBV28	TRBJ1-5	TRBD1	TGTGCCAGCAGTCGCGGACAGGGGTTAGGTTCGGTTGATCAGCCCCAGCATTTT	CASSRGQGLGSVDQPQHF
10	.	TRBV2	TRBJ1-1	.	TGTGCCATCCTGGGGGCTGAAGCTTTCTTT	CAILGAEAFF
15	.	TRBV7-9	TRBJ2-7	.	TGTGCCAGCAGCCACGGGGCAGGCTATGCCTACGAGCAGTACTTC	CASSHGAGYAYEQYF
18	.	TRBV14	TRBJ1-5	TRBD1	TGTGCCAGCAGCCAAGATGGGACTAGGACAGGGGATAGTCAGCCCCAGCATTTT	CASSQDGTRTGDSQPQHF
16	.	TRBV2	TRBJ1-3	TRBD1	TGTGCCAGCAGTCGGGACAGGGCTATCCCTGGAAACACCATATATTTT	CASSRDRAIPGNTIYF
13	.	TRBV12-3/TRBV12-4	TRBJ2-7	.	TGTGCCAGCAGTTTTGTAATGAGTGACGAGCAGTACTTC	CASSFVMSDEQYF
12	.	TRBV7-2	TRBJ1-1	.	TGTGCCAGCAGCTCCGCCTGGTCTGAAGCTTTCTTT	CASSSAWSEAFF
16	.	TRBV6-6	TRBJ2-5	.	TGTGCCAGCAGTTTTGGGGCGAGAAGGAATTCAGAGACCCAGTACTTC	CASSFGARRNSETQYF